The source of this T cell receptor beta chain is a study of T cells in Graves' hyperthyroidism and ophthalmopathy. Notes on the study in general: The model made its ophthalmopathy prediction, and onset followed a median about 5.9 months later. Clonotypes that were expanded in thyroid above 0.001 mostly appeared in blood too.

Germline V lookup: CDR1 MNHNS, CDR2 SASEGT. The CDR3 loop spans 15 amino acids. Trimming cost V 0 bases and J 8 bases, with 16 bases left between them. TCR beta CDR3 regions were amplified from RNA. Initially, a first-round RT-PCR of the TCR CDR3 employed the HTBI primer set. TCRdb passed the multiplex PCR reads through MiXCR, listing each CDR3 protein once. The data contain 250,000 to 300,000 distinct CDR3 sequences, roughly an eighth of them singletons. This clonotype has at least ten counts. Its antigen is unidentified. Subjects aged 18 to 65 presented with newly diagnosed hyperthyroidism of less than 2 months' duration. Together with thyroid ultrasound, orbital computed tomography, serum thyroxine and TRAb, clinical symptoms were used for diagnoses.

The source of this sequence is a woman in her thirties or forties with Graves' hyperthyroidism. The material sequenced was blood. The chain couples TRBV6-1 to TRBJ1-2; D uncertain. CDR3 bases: TGTGCCAGCAGTGAAGCGATCCCGGGAGTCGAGGGCTACACCTTC. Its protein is CASSEAIPGVEGYTF.